This TCR beta chain emerged from a study of blood T cell repertoires in COVID-19. In the study overall: Samples came from the United States, Italy and Spain, spanning acute and convalescent COVID-19. Sample material is recorded as cDNA or gDNA derived from T cells, B-cell-depleted T cells, or PBMCs.

This CDR3 has 13 residues. V was pared by 1 base and J by 5 bases, with 6 bases between. Original processing notes: Amplification from reference gene primers served as the basis for estimated nucleated cell counts. The data were produced by immunoSEQ multiplex PCR, yet TCRdb's version contains in-frame clones alone and is incomplete. V, J and clone size were drawn from that table, and D and trimming were deduced from the DNA. The table has about 180,000 clones, approximately 88% seen once. The rearrangement joins TRBV12-3 or TRBV12-4 to TRBJ2-1; D gene unclear. The sample was peripheral blood. This receptor was taken from a woman between 25 and 40 years old with acute or convalescent COVID-19. CDR3 nucleotide sequence: TGTGCCAGCAGTTTAGGTCTCCACAATGAGCAGTTCTTC. Its protein product is CASSLGLHNEQFF.